The 15 T cell receptor beta chains below were found in one sample sequenced in a study of a mutant IDH1 vaccine in newly diagnosed glioma. The table came from immunoSEQ multiplex PCR; TCRdb's copy has only in-frame clones and leaves some out. The sample consists of approximately 35,000 clones, 70% to 90% of them appearing once. Time point noted: baseline, week 1 (first vaccination visit). Specified treatment: pre-vaccination baseline after standard-of-care therapy. This material consisted of PBMCs, taken from a glioma patient treated with radiotherapy, temozolomide or both. The receptors shown here come from a woman between 35 and 50 years old with glioma.

The V and J genes are TRBV10-3 and TRBJ2-7; 10 nucleotides align to TRBD1. This CDR3 is built from 13 residues. The germline CDR1 and CDR2 sequences are ENHRY and SYGVKD. With 6 bases clipped from V and 5 bases from J, the junction kept 4 bases outside the gene matches. The CDR3 reads CAISGQGGNEQYF. The CDR3 bases are TGTGCCATCAGCGGACAGGGGGGGAACGAGCAGTACTTC.

This chain links TRBV30 with TRBJ2-7; 8 nucleotides align to TRBD1. The germline CDR1 and CDR2 sequences are GTSNPN and SVGIG (reference sequence). CDR3 length: 13 amino acids. CDR3 in DNA: TGTGCGGGCGGGACAGGTCTTTCCTACGAGCAGTACTTC. Protein product: CAGGTGLSYEQYF.

This clone came up once. This rearrangement joins TRBV5-4 to TRBJ2-1, with D possibly matching TRBD2 (6 bases). The CDR3 spans 14 residues. CDR1 is SGHNT, CDR2 YYREEE, per germline (reference sequence). V was pared by 3 bases and J by 8 bases, with 15 bases between. CDR3 sequence: CASSSSMGLYEQFF. CDR3 coding DNA: TGTGCCAGCAGCTCCTCTATGGGACTTTATGAGCAGTTCTTC.

This chain connects TRBV6-5 to TRBJ2-3; D gene ambiguous. The CDR3 contains 15 residues. With 4 bases removed from V and 0 bases from J, the gap between germline ends came to 11 bases. The germline gives CDR1 MNHEY, CDR2 SVGAGI. In DNA, the CDR3 is TGTGCCAGCAGTTTCAAAAGGTTGAGCACAGATACGCAGTATTTT. Translation: CASSFKRLSTDTQYF.

This chain links TRBV28 with TRBJ1-4; D gene uncertain. V lost 3 bases, J lost 0 bases, and 5 bases lay in between. The CDR3 is 14 amino acids. From germline, CDR1 is MDHEN and CDR2 SYDVKM. In DNA, the CDR3 is TGTGCCAGCAGTTTCGGGTCAACTAATGAAAAACTGTTTTTT. It encodes CASSFGSTNEKLFF.

The chain recombines TRBV6-5 with TRBJ1-1, with a possible D match to TRBD1 (5 bases). This CDR3 is built from 14 residues. V was cut by 8 bases and J by 4 bases, with 17 bases left in between. Germline V gene lookup returns CDR1 MNHEY and CDR2 SVGAGI. The CDR3 here is CASEPRRGRTEAFF. The CDR3 DNA follows: TGTGCCAGCGAACCGCGTCGGGGACGCACTGAAGCTTTCTTT.

The chain is built from TRBV7-2 and TRBJ2-2; D might be TRBD1 (6 bases). Trimming left V 1 base short and J 4 bases short, with 10 bases between. CDR1 is SGHTA and CDR2 is FQGNSA in the germline V gene. CDR3 size: 15 residues. The CDR3: CASSLGGPTTGELFF. As DNA, the CDR3 is TGTGCCAGCAGCTTAGGGGGGCCGACCACCGGGGAGCTGTTTTTT.

This clone has only a few counts. The CDR3 DNA is TGTGCCAGCAGTTCAGACAGGAACGTTGAAAAACTGTTTTTT. Amino acid sequence: CASSSDRNVEKLFF. This rearrangement joins TRBV11-2 to TRBJ1-4; possible D gene TRBD1, 6 bases. Trimming cost V 6 bases and J 7 bases, with 15 bases left between them. CDR1 is SGHAT and CDR2 is FQNNGV in the germline V gene. The CDR3 is 14 amino acids. Full variable domain (rest looked up from reference TRBV11-2 and TRBJ1-4): EAGVAQSPRYKIIEKRQSVAFWCNPISGHATLYWYQQILGQGPKLLIQFQNNGVVDDSQLPKDRFSAERLKGVDSTLKIQPAKLEDSAVYLCASSSDRNVEKLFFGSGTQLSVL.

This chain links TRBV6-6 with TRBJ1-5; no clear D gene. The CDR3 covers 15 residues. V lost 7 bases, J lost 3 bases, and 16 bases lay in between. Germline lookup yields CDR1 MNHNY and CDR2 SVGAGI (reference sequence). The DNA for the CDR3 is TGTGCCAGCACCCCCATGGGTAGCAACAATCAGCCCCAGCATTTT. Translation: CASTPMGSNNQPQHF.

This sequence joins TRBV7-8 and TRBJ1-5; D call uncertain. With 5 bases removed from V and 6 bases from J, the gap between germline ends came to 17 bases. Germline V gives CDR1 SGHVS, CDR2 FQNEAQ. The CDR3 consists of 15 residues. Here the CDR3 DNA reads TGTGCCAGCAGCCCTGGGAGTCCAGGTATTCAGCCCCAGCATTTT. Translating it yields CASSPGSPGIQPQHF.

V usage is TRBV19 and J usage is TRBJ1-4, with TRBD1 matching over 7 bases. Germline-derived CDR1 and CDR2 are LNHDA and SQIVND (reference sequence). CDR3 length: 17 amino acids. J gave up 2 bases and V 4 bases, and 10 bases lay outside the gene matches. The CDR3 nucleotides read TGTGCCAGTAGTACCAAAAACAGGGGACGCACTAATGAAAAACTGTTTTTT. As protein: CASSTKNRGRTNEKLFF. The full variable domain, in which reference TRBV19 and TRBJ1-4 provide the parts outside the CDR3, is DGGITQSPKYLFRKEGQNVTLSCEQNLNHDAMYWYRQDPGQGLRLIYYSQIVNDFQKGDIAEGYSVSREKKESFPLTVTSAQKNPTAFYLCASSTKNRGRTNEKLFFGSGTQLSVL.

The rearrangement joins TRBV4-2 to TRBJ2-2, with 8 nucleotides matching TRBD2. Looked up from germline, CDR1 is LGHNA and CDR2 is YNFKEQ. This CDR3 has 17 amino acids. Germline trimming cut 4 bases from V and 0 bases from J; bases unmatched to any gene: 7. CDR3 coding DNA: TGTGCCAGCAGCCCAGGAGGACTAGCTGCGAACACCGGGGAGCTGTTTTTT. This encodes CASSPGGLAANTGELFF.

The V call is TRBV15, the J call TRBJ1-3; no reliable D call. The CDR3 has 16 residues. The V end lost 3 bases, the J end lost 0 bases, and 12 bases lay between the germline ends. Germline CDR1 and CDR2: LNHNV and YYDKDF (reference sequence). The CDR3 sequence: CATSRTGPISGNTIYF. The CDR3 nucleotides are TGTGCCACCAGCAGGACCGGGCCCATCTCTGGAAACACCATATATTTT.

The chain uses TRBV5-1 and TRBJ2-1; 11 bases are shared with TRBD2. V shed 5 bases, J shed 7 bases, and the junction held 14 bases outside the gene matches. The germline CDR1 and CDR2 sequences are SGHRS and YFSETQ. The CDR3 runs 17 residues. Here the CDR3 DNA reads TGCGCCAGCAGACGAGTCGGAGGTAGCGGGAGGGCTAATGAGCAGTTCTTC. Its protein is CASRRVGGSGRANEQFF.

V gene TRBV6-5 combines with J gene TRBJ2-3; D ambiguous. This CDR3 has 13 amino acids. The germline V and J ends were trimmed by 6 bases and 3 bases, with 10 bases remaining between them. The germline CDR1 and CDR2 sequences are MNHEY and SVGAGI. This CDR3 is CASSSYRTDTQYF. CDR3 in DNA: TGTGCCAGCAGCTCCTATCGGACAGATACGCAGTATTTT.